This T cell receptor beta chain was found in a study of T cell responses to AZD1222 COVID-19 vaccine. General study findings and limits: CD4 TCRs associated with vaccination spanned spike, dominating at 160-218 and 743-854.

The germline V and J ends were trimmed by 1 base and 6 bases, with 10 bases remaining between them. This CDR3 has 15 amino acids. The germline V gene encodes CDR1 LGHDT and CDR2 YNNKEL (reference sequence). Libraries were prepared by immunoSEQ multiplex PCR; TCRdb keeps only in-frame clonotypes and omits some of them. The profile covers tens of thousands of clones, with around 81% appearing a single time and 3.5% to 5% taken by the ten largest. With regard to this clone: Its target is unknown.

J is TRBJ1-6 and V is TRBV3-1 (or the pseudogene TRBV3-2); tentative D call: TRBD1 (5 bases). This material consisted of peripheral blood, taken on day 0 of AZD1222 vaccination. This clonotype was obtained from an adult in good health. The CDR3 sequence is CASSQGGGGNSPLHF. The CDR3 DNA sequence: TGTGCCAGCAGCCAAGGTGGGGGGGGTAATTCACCCCTCCACTTT.